Presented here are 24 T cell receptor beta chains from one specimen sequenced in a study of radiation and T cells in renal cell carcinoma. Treatment of the sample: treatment-naive control, cytoreductive nephrectomy. Clones were read by immunoSEQ multiplex PCR, and TCRdb kept only the in-frame ones, dropping some. The sample lists about 25,000 clones, 58% occurring once. The sample here was tumor tissue, taken from a patient whose treatment was nephrectomy without radiotherapy. All receptors derive from a man in his forties with renal cell carcinoma.

This clone was counted once. The V gene is TRBV14, the J gene TRBJ2-1, with D perhaps matching TRBD2 (6 bases). The CDR3 runs to 16 residues. The V gene lost 4 bases and the J gene lost 8 bases, with 21 bases spanning the gap. Germline V lookup: CDR1 SGHDN, CDR2 FVKESK. The CDR3 DNA follows: TGTGCCAGCAGCCCCAGACTAGATCCATATGGGGATGAGCAGTTCTTC. This encodes CASSPRLDPYGDEQFF.

The J gene is TRBJ1-1, the V gene TRBV5-8; possibly TRBD1 for D (5 bases). Trimming took 4 bases from V and 2 from J, leaving 21 bases between them. The germline CDR1 and CDR2 sequences are SGHTS and YDEGEE. CDR3 size: 17 residues. CDR3 region: CASSPFGPHGGNTEAFF. CDR3 sequence (DNA): TGTGCCAGCAGCCCGTTTGGTCCCCACGGGGGTAACACTGAAGCTTTCTTT.

This clone was found once. V usage is TRBV28 and J usage is TRBJ1-1; D gene ambiguous. Trimming removed 10 bases at V and 10 bases at J, with 25 bases between. The CDR3 runs 14 residues. The germline CDR1 and CDR2 sequences are MDHEN and SYDVKM. The DNA of the CDR3 is TGTGCCACGAAGAAAGGAGGCAGCACTGAATCAGCTTTCTTT. Its translation: CATKKGGSTESAFF.

The chain joins TRBV7-6 to TRBJ1-6; D not resolved. The CDR3 extends over 13 amino acids. The V end was cut by 0 bases, the J end by 8 bases, with 5 bases between. Germline V CDR1 and CDR2: SGHVS, FNYEAQ. For the CDR3, the DNA is TGTGCCAGCAGCTTAGCGGAGGATTCACCCCTCCACTTT. Translation gives CASSLAEDSPLHF.

By sample fraction, this clone is medium-sized. The chain recombines TRBV7-2 with TRBJ1-3; the D gene is possibly TRBD1 (5 bases). This CDR3 region has 16 residues. Trimming took 5 bases from V and 1 from J, leaving 15 bases between them. Germline V gene data show CDR1 as SGHTA and CDR2 as FQGNSA. CDR3 sequence: CASSPRQGLSGNTIYF. The CDR3 DNA is TGTGCCAGCAGCCCCAGGCAGGGCCTTTCTGGAAACACCATATATTTT.

The chain is built from TRBV7-6 and TRBJ1-1; D is possibly TRBD1 (6 bases). Germline loops: CDR1 SGHVS, CDR2 FNYEAQ. This CDR3 contains 19 residues. V gave up 1 base and J gave up 1 base, with 22 bases separating them. The CDR3 coding sequence is TGTGCCAGCAGCTTAGGTGCGTGGGCCGCATCAGGGGAGAACACTGAAGCTTTCTTT. This gives the protein CASSLGAWAASGENTEAFF.

This chain links TRBV27 with TRBJ2-7; 7 nucleotides match TRBD1. Germline assignment: CDR1 MNHEY and CDR2 SMNVEV (reference sequence). CDR3 length: 16 amino acids. Unmatched junction bases numbered 9, after V lost 0 bases and J lost 4 bases. Here the CDR3 reads CASSLSRQGLFYEQYF. In DNA, the CDR3 is TGTGCCAGCAGTTTATCTCGACAGGGATTGTTTTACGAGCAGTACTTC.

The chain recombines TRBV4-3 with TRBJ2-1; D unclear. V was trimmed by 0 bases and J by 1 base, leaving 7 bases between them. Germline V gene sequence: CDR1 LGHNA, CDR2 YSLEER. CDR3 length: 15 residues. Here the CDR3 reads CASSQDRQSYNEQFF. The CDR3 DNA is TGCGCCAGCAGCCAAGATCGGCAGTCCTACAATGAGCAGTTCTTC.

The chain recombines TRBV11-2 with TRBJ2-7, with 9 bases that match TRBD2. The ends lost 4 bases at V and 3 bases at J; junction bases unmatched: 16. Germline V gene lookup returns CDR1 SGHAT and CDR2 FQNNGV. The CDR3 is 18 residues long. The CDR3 nucleotides read TGTGCCAGCAGCTCTAGGGCGACTACGACTAGCGGAGTCTACGAGCAGTACTTC. It yields the protein CASSSRATTTSGVYEQYF.

This sequence joins TRBV5-4 and TRBJ2-3, with a tentative D call TRBD2 (5 bases). The germline V and J ends were trimmed by 3 bases and 0 bases, with 11 bases remaining between them. Germline V gives CDR1 SGHNT, CDR2 YYREEE (reference sequence). The length of the CDR3 is 15 residues. The CDR3 DNA is TGTGCCAGCAGCTCTACTAGGTATAGCACAGATACGCAGTATTTT. This codes for CASSSTRYSTDTQYF. Complete variable domain (other parts from reference TRBV5-4 and TRBJ2-3): ETGVTQSPTHLIKTRGQQVTLRCSSQSGHNTVSWYQQALGQGPQFIFQYYREEENGRGNFPPRFSGLQFPNYSSELNVNALELDDSALYLCASSSTRYSTDTQYFGPGTRLTVL.

CDR3 nucleotides: TGTGCCAGCAGCAGAGGGCTTCCTCTGAGGGCCAACGTCCTGACTTTC. Amino acid sequence: CASSRGLPLRANVLTF. The V and J genes are TRBV11-2 and TRBJ2-6; weak D call: TRBD2 (5 bases). Trimming took 5 bases from V and 5 from J, leaving 16 bases between them. CDR1 is SGHAT and CDR2 is FQNNGV in the germline V gene. The CDR3 runs to 16 residues.

Remarks on this clone: This sample includes further DNA sequences coding for the same CDR3. V and J are TRBV7-9 and TRBJ1-1, with D hard to call. The CDR3 extends over 13 amino acids. Trimming stripped 6 bases from V and 1 base from J, with 9 bases between. CDR1 SEHNR and CDR2 FQNEAQ come from the germline V gene (reference sequence). CDR3 loop: CASSFGPNTEAFF. The CDR3 DNA follows: TGTGCCAGCAGTTTCGGGCCGAACACTGAAGCTTTCTTT.

The chain recombines TRBV25-1 with TRBJ2-7, with 8 bases aligning to TRBD1. The V gene's germline CDR1 is MGHDK and CDR2 SYGVNS. V lost 4 bases, J lost 5 bases, and 4 bases stayed unmatched. There are 13 residues in the CDR3. In nucleotides, the CDR3 is TGTGCCAGCAGTGCGACAGGGGTCCACGAGCAGTACTTC. This encodes CASSATGVHEQYF.

The chain combines TRBV2 with TRBJ2-5; TRBD2 matches 11 bases. CDR1 and CDR2 (germline): SNHLY, FYNNEI. J lost 5 bases, V lost 4 bases, and 12 bases had no gene match. This CDR3 spans 17 amino acids. The CDR3 loop is CASSGERALAGAETQYF. Here the CDR3 DNA reads TGTGCCAGCAGTGGAGAGAGAGCACTAGCGGGAGCGGAGACCCAGTACTTC.

The rearrangement uses TRBV6-4 and TRBJ1-4; 10 nucleotides align to TRBD1. The CDR3 extends over 19 amino acids. After removal of 6 bases from V and 6 bases from J, the junction contained 19 bases not matched to a gene. In germline, CDR1 is MRHNA, CDR2 SNTAGT. CDR3: CASRGKGDRGLPGYEKLFF. DNA for the CDR3: TGTGCCAGCAGGGGCAAGGGGGACAGGGGCTTACCGGGATATGAAAAACTGTTTTTT.

V gene TRBV29-1 combines with J gene TRBJ2-1; the match to TRBD2 covers 9 bases. The ends lost 1 base at V and 10 bases at J; junction bases unmatched: 11. The CDR3 loop spans 15 amino acids. Germline values: CDR1 SQVTM, CDR2 ANQGSEA. CDR3 in amino acids: CSVEGLAGGPREQFF. CDR3 sequence (DNA): TGCAGCGTTGAAGGCCTCGCGGGAGGGCCGCGAGAGCAGTTCTTC.

The chain employs TRBV28 and TRBJ1-5; possible D gene TRBD1, 5 bases. There are 13 residues in the CDR3. Trimming shortened V by 6 bases and J by 5 bases, and 11 bases separated the two germline ends. Germline CDR1 MDHEN, CDR2 SYDVKM. The CDR3 DNA is TGTGCCAGCAGCGGACAAAGACATCAGCCCCAGCATTTT. This codes for CASSGQRHQPQHF.

CDR3 residues: CASSLTGGEQYV. The CDR3 nucleotides are TGCGCCAGCAGCTTGACAGGGGGCGAGCAGTACGTC. The chain recombines TRBV5-1 with TRBJ2-7; 8 positions agree with TRBD1. Germline trimming cut 1 base from V and 6 bases from J; bases unmatched to any gene: 0. The V gene's germline CDR1 is SGHRS and CDR2 YFSETQ. The CDR3 loop spans 12 amino acids.

This clone was found once. The chain combines TRBV5-6 with TRBJ1-1; D uncertain. V lost 4 bases and J lost 0, with 13 bases in between. This CDR3 comprises 15 residues. The germline V gene encodes CDR1 SGHDT and CDR2 YYEEEE. The CDR3 here is CASSQTLTMNTEAFF. The DNA of the CDR3 is TGTGCCAGCAGCCAGACATTGACGATGAACACTGAAGCTTTCTTT.

This chain joins TRBV10-3 and TRBJ2-7; a weak D match, TRBD2 (5 bases). There are 11 residues in the CDR3. Germline V gene lookup returns CDR1 ENHRY and CDR2 SYGVKD. V shed 10 bases and J shed 5 bases, with 12 bases lying between them. The CDR3 coding sequence is TGTGCCACCTCGGAGGCGGACGAGCAGTACGTC. As protein: CATSEADEQYV.

This chain joins TRBV27 and TRBJ2-6; perhaps TRBD2 as D (6 bases). V lost 6 bases, J lost 12 bases, and 24 bases lay in between. The CDR3 contains 16 residues. Germline V gene lookup returns CDR1 MNHEY and CDR2 SMNVEV (reference sequence). The chain's CDR3 is CASRPGASRPEGVLTF. For the CDR3, the DNA is TGTGCCAGCAGGCCTGGGGCTTCAAGGCCGGAGGGCGTCCTGACTTTC.

This clone has more than one count but fewer than ten. The chain joins TRBV6-5 to TRBJ1-1; D is uncertain. The CDR3 totals 13 residues. CDR1 is MNHEY, CDR2 SVGAGI, per germline. V lost 2 bases, J lost 4 bases, and 8 bases lay in between. The CDR3 loop is CASSYGRGTEAFF. CDR3 bases: TGTGCCAGCAGTTACGGGCGGGGCACTGAAGCTTTCTTT.

The rearrangement links TRBV12-2 to TRBJ1-1; the D call of TRBD1 is as the table states it, not checked on the DNA. TRBV12-2 is marked as a pseudogene. The CDR3 is 16 residues long. The CDR3 nucleotides read TGTGCAAGTCGCTTGTCCCCGGCCGACAGCTACACTGAAGCTTTCTTT. Its translation is CASRLSPADSYTEAFF.

This clone occurred many times. This chain connects TRBV5-6 to TRBJ2-1; D may correspond to TRBD1 or TRBD2 (5 bases each). The ends were cut back, 9 bases at V and 15 bases at J, with 28 bases in the middle. The CDR3 sequence is 14 residues long. Germline assignment: CDR1 SGHDT and CDR2 YYEEEE. CDR3 loop: CATWSRDDRRQPFF. DNA of the CDR3: TGTGCCACCTGGAGCCGGGACGACCGGAGACAGCCGTTCTTC.